This T cell receptor beta chain is drawn from a study of blood T cell repertoires in COVID-19 (dated by TCRdb to between 2020 and 2021). The study in broad terms: Samples from collaborators originated in the United States, Italy and Spain and spanned both the acute and convalescent phases of COVID-19. The dataset comprised deeply sampled blood TCRbeta repertoires from subjects exposed to, actively infected with, or recovered from COVID-19. HLA class I and class II types, where available, came from metadata supplied by the sample provider rather than from assay-based typing. Samples came from the ongoing ImmuneRACE study (first 160 participants) plus 1,254 subjects from 6 global collaborators. The material from the prospective study consisted of cDNA or gDNA derived from T cells, B-cell-depleted T cells, or PBMCs. Nearly every sample came with metadata listing a de-identified subject ID, COVID-19 status, age in years and sex. A freely available public database, intended as a resource for researchers studying the immune response to SARS-CoV-2, is where the repertoires were released.

The immunoSEQ Assay, a bias-controlled multiplex PCR, was used to amplify TCRbeta CDR3 regions from genomic DNA. As for how the authors treated the data: Nucleated cell counts per sample were estimated from amplification of reference gene primers within the assay. Sequence reads were collapsed and filtered to measure the absolute abundance of every unique TCRbeta CDR3 rearrangement. For each sample, productive Simpson clonality was calculated as the square root of Simpson's diversity index over productive rearrangements. TCRdb limited this immuneACCESS table to in-frame rearrangements with V and J called. A share of clones is missing; checked studies link under half to unresolved V genes, and the rest is unexplained. Clonal size and the V and J genes are those of that table, whereas D and trimming came from the DNA. This sample lists roughly 330,000 clones; approximately 88% were detected once. Less than 6.5% of the sample goes to the ten largest clones.

Based on the germline V gene (reference sequence), the CDR1 and CDR2 sequences are MNHEY and SMNVEV. The CDR3 sequence holds 17 residues, the cysteine and phenylalanine included. Just the 51-base CDR3 DNA is kept, in frame starting at base 1. Trimming takes 4 bases off V and 8 bases off J; junction bases not matched to a gene: 16. Summary of the overall study and its limitations: The amount of clinical and demographic metadata varied by source and participant and was provided uncurated.

In the prospective study, participants were roughly 18 to 100 years old, resided in about two dozen geographic areas of the United States, and were enrolled through a virtual design. In the prospective study, participants were assigned to cohorts based on the clinical history participants reported in a screening survey and a study questionnaire. Recovered participants in ImmuneRACE Cohort 3 were defined as having two consecutive negative NP/OP PCR tests, clearance from a healthcare professional, or resolution of symptoms. In the prospective study, mobile phlebotomists collected whole blood, serum and a nasopharyngeal or oropharyngeal swab from each participant. Prospective study participants could optionally give additional blood draws and questionnaires over an approximately 2-month period. Before DNA extraction, prospective study blood samples were shipped either frozen or at room temperature.

A few counts support this clone. Its antigen is not yet known. No per-base quality is available; no much larger clone lies one base away. The V and J genes are TRBV27 and TRBJ1-4, with 7 bases aligning to TRBD1. Sequencing was done on a sample of PBMCs or T cells enriched from blood (not recorded which). The TCR originated in a man aged 25 to 45 who had recovered from COVID-19. This receptor carries the CDR3 CASSSDLPGQAIEKLFF. The base sequence is TGTGCCAGCAGTTCAGACCTCCCTGGACAGGCAATCGAAAAACTGTTTTTT.